The clone carrying this T cell receptor beta chain was seen only a few times. What it binds is not known. The sample comes from a study of T cell repertoires in cytomegalovirus infection. Across the study: Selected CMV epitopes included recently identified HLA-C-restricted ones as well as well-studied HLA-B-restricted ones. In public TCR beta signatures, there were indications of both CMV infection and matching HLA type.

CDR1 is MNHNY and CDR2 is SVGAGI in the germline V gene (reference sequence). The CDR3 sequence is 13 residues long. Trimming took off 5 bases at V and 8 bases at J, with 13 bases between the two ends. One entry per CDR3 protein, called by TCRdb with MiXCR from the reads. The top ten clones hold over 11% of a sample with fewer than 1,000,000 distinct CDR3 sequences, less than 35% of them seen once. Study findings and constraints: CMV-specific TCR beta clonotypes restricted by HLA-C were the ones dominating the ex vivo response.

The sample in question was cultured CD8+ T cells from PBMCs, obtained from culture after CMV antigen stimulation. This TCR was recovered from a human donor in good health (CMV status not recorded). Some clones in this sample may be carry-over from other donors' samples. The chain uses TRBV6-6 and TRBJ1-5, with a possible D match to TRBD1 (5 bases). Here the CDR3 reads CASSRITGEPQHF. Written as DNA, the CDR3 is TGTGCCAGCAGTCGAATAACAGGAGAGCCCCAGCATTTT.